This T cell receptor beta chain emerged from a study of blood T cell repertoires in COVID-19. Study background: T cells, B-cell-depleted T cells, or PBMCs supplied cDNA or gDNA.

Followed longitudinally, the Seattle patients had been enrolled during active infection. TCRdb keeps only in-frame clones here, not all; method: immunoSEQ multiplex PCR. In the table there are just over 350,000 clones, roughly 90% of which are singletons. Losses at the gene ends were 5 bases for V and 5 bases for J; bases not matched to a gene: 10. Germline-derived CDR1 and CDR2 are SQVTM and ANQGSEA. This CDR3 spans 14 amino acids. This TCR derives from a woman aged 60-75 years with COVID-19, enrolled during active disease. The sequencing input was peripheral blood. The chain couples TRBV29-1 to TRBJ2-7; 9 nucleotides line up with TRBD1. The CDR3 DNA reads TGCAGCGTTATAAACAGGGGGCTAAAGGACGAGCAGTACTTC. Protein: CSVINRGLKDEQYF.